A single sample is the source of the 12 T cell receptor beta chains below, sequenced in a study of OX40 agonist ivuxolimab in advanced cancers. TCRdb's copy holds only in-frame clones and misses some; the assay was immunoSEQ multiplex PCR. The sample records around 55,000 clones, 89% being singletons. Sequences were derived from CD4+ or CD8+ T cells sorted from blood, sampled in a trial of the OX40 agonist ivuxolimab. The origin of the receptors is an adult with an advanced solid tumor such as melanoma, head and neck, liver or kidney cancer.

The rearrangement joins TRBV25-1 to TRBJ2-7; the D call may be TRBD1 or TRBD2 (5 bases each). Germline V lookup: CDR1 MGHDK, CDR2 SYGVNS. This CDR3 comprises 14 residues. V was trimmed by 2 bases and J by 0 bases, leaving 8 bases between them. CDR3 coding DNA: TGTGCCAGCAGTGAAGGGGGACCCTCCTACGAGCAGTACTTC. Amino acids: CASSEGGPSYEQYF.

The chain links TRBV4-3 to TRBJ1-1; 8 nucleotides agree with TRBD1. From germline, CDR1 is LGHNA and CDR2 YSLEER. V gave up 0 bases and J gave up 3 bases; unmatched junction bases: 3. The CDR3 is 15 residues long. The CDR3 DNA reads as TGCGCCAGCAGCCAAGACCAGGGGGCAGACACTGAAGCTTTCTTT. Translated, it gives CASSQDQGADTEAFF.

The V and J genes are TRBV6-1 and TRBJ2-3; D uncertain. Between the trimmed V and J ends, which lost 8 bases and 0 bases, there was a span of 12 bases. This CDR3 spans 14 amino acids. Germline V gene data show CDR1 as MNHNS and CDR2 as SASEGT. CDR3 sequence: CASGTPDSTDTQYF. CDR3 DNA: TGTGCCAGCGGTACGCCGGATAGCACAGATACGCAGTATTTT.

This chain uses TRBV19 with TRBJ1-4; no reliable D call. Trimming stripped 4 bases from V and 7 bases from J, with 19 bases between. The CDR3 runs 16 residues. Germline V gene sequence: CDR1 LNHDA, CDR2 SQIVND (reference sequence). The CDR3 sequence is CASSNPRSGSLEKLFF. In nucleotides, the CDR3 is TGTGCCAGTAGTAACCCCCGATCCGGGAGTCTTGAAAAACTGTTTTTT.

J is TRBJ2-1 and V is TRBV2; TRBD2 agrees at 7 bases. V was pared by 4 bases and J by 8 bases, with 8 bases of the junction left unmatched. Germline values: CDR1 SNHLY, CDR2 FYNNEI. The CDR3 extends over 14 amino acids. The CDR3 DNA is TGTGCCAGCAGTGGACTAGCCGGATGGGATGAGCAGTTCTTC. It yields the protein CASSGLAGWDEQFF.

The V gene is TRBV11-2, the J gene TRBJ2-2; 9 bases map to TRBD2. The CDR3 extends over 17 amino acids. Germline V gene lookup returns CDR1 SGHAT and CDR2 FQNNGV. V lost 10 bases and J lost 3; bases outside the gene matches: 15. As DNA, the CDR3 is TGTGCCACCCGAGACCCAGCGGGAGGATCTGACACCGGGGAGCTGTTTTTT. This translates into CATRDPAGGSDTGELFF.

The chain uses TRBV5-6 and TRBJ1-4; 9 bases match TRBD1. Germline values: CDR1 SGHDT, CDR2 YYEEEE. This CDR3 comprises 18 residues. V was clipped by 0 bases and J by 4 bases; unmatched bases: 10. In DNA form, the CDR3 reads TGTGCCAGCAGCTTGGCCCCCACAGGGGGCTTGGATAATGAAAAACTGTTTTTT. Its protein is CASSLAPTGGLDNEKLFF.

This chain joins TRBV7-9 and TRBJ1-1; D not resolved. The ends were cut back, 2 bases at V and 5 bases at J, with 15 bases in the middle. There are 15 residues in the CDR3. The germline V gene has CDR1 SEHNR and CDR2 FQNEAQ (reference sequence). CDR3 residues: CASSLSPTQKTEAFF. CDR3 nucleotide sequence: TGTGCCAGCAGCTTAAGCCCAACTCAGAAGACTGAAGCTTTCTTT.

The V call is TRBV5-1, the J call TRBJ1-1; D is unclear. Looked up from germline, CDR1 is SGHRS and CDR2 is YFSETQ. The CDR3 has 15 residues. Trimming cost V 0 bases and J 4 bases, with 13 bases left between them. The CDR3, as DNA: TGCGCCAGCAGCTTGGGGAGGGCCCCAAGCACTGAAGCTTTCTTT. Residues: CASSLGRAPSTEAFF.

The chain joins TRBV4-1 to TRBJ1-2; TRBD1 matches at 8 bases. Germline V gives CDR1 MGHRA, CDR2 YSYEKL. The CDR3 is 13 amino acids. Unmatched junction bases numbered 6, after V lost 4 bases and J lost 8 bases. The CDR3, as DNA: TGCGCCAGCAGCCCAGGGACAGGACGCGGCTACACCTTC. This encodes CASSPGTGRGYTF.

The chain joins TRBV19 to TRBJ2-7; D not resolved. The CDR3 consists of 13 residues. The germline CDR1 and CDR2 sequences are LNHDA and SQIVND (reference sequence). Trimming removed 5 bases at V and 2 bases at J, with 10 bases between. The DNA of the CDR3 is TGTGCCAGTAGTTGGAACGGAGCCTACGAGCAGTACTTC. It codes for CASSWNGAYEQYF.

The rearrangement uses TRBV6-6 and TRBJ1-4; D is uncertain. The CDR3 sequence is 13 residues long. The V and J ends lost 6 bases and 5 bases respectively, with 10 bases between them. Germline assignment: CDR1 MNHNY and CDR2 SVGAGI (reference sequence). The CDR3 DNA is TGTGCCAGCAGGACGGGAACGAATGAAAAACTGTTTTTT. Translating it yields CASRTGTNEKLFF.